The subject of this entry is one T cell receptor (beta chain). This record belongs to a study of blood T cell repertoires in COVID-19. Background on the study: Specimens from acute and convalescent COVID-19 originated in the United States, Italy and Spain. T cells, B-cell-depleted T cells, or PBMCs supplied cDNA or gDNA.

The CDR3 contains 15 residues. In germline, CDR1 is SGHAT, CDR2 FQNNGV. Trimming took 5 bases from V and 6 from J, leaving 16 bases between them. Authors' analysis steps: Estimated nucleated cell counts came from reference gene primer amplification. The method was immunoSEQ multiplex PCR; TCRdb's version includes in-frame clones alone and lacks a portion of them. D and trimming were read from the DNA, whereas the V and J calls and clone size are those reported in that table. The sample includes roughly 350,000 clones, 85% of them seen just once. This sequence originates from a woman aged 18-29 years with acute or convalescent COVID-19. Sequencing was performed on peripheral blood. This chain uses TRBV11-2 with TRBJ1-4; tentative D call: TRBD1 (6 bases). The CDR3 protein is CASSNRPPGDEKLFF. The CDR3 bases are TGTGCCAGCAGCAACAGGCCCCCAGGGGATGAAAAACTGTTTTTT.